The 4 T cell receptor beta chains in this list originate from one sample, sequenced in a study of post-analysis software for immune sequencing data. Findings and caveats of the study: Patients used about 5 TRBV segments, including TRBV5-6, TRBV5-1 and TRBV20-1, more often than controls.

Antigen specificity for these receptors is unknown. Included in the TCR beta cDNA libraries were unique molecular identifiers. MiXCR, applied by TCRdb to the PCR reads, yields one record per CDR3 protein. This table has about 460,000 distinct CDR3 sequences, around 40% appearing once. The source material was blood. These receptors came from a girl aged 10-17 years with multiple sclerosis.

This chain links TRBV7-9 with TRBJ1-2; D call uncertain. Germline CDR1 is SEHNR and CDR2 is FQNEAQ (reference sequence). The CDR3 sequence is 15 residues long. Trimming left V 5 bases short and J 8 bases short, with 21 bases between. CDR3: CASSGEGSRPLGYTF. CDR3 nucleotides: TGTGCCAGCAGCGGCGAGGGCAGCCGACCCCTCGGCTACACCTTC.

The V gene is TRBV5-1, the J gene TRBJ2-5, with 7 bases fitting TRBD1. Germline assignment: CDR1 SGHRS and CDR2 YFSETQ. The CDR3 consists of 16 residues. Germline trimming cut 0 bases from V and 1 base from J; bases unmatched to any gene: 6. For the CDR3, the DNA is TGCGCCAGCAGCTTGGGGGCGACAGGGCCCCAAGAGACCCAGTACTTC. Translated: CASSLGATGPQETQYF.

This clonotype was seen more than once but under ten times. The chain couples TRBV12-3 or TRBV12-4 to TRBJ2-7; 7 bases align to TRBD1. The V and J ends lost 6 bases and 0 bases, in that order; junction bases with no gene match: 8. This CDR3 comprises 15 residues. CDR3 sequence: CASSDLGDSSYEQYF. Here the CDR3 DNA reads TGTGCCAGCAGCGACCTCGGGGACAGCTCCTACGAGCAGTACTTC.

The rearrangement links TRBV5-1 to TRBJ2-3, with TRBD1 matching over 7 bases. This CDR3 has 15 residues. The trim removed 0 bases at V and 2 bases at J, leaving 3 bases unmatched. Germline-derived CDR1 and CDR2 are SGHRS and YFSETQ. The CDR3 is CASSLDRGLTDTQYF. The CDR3 DNA reads TGCGCCAGCAGCTTGGACAGGGGTCTCACAGATACGCAGTATTTT.